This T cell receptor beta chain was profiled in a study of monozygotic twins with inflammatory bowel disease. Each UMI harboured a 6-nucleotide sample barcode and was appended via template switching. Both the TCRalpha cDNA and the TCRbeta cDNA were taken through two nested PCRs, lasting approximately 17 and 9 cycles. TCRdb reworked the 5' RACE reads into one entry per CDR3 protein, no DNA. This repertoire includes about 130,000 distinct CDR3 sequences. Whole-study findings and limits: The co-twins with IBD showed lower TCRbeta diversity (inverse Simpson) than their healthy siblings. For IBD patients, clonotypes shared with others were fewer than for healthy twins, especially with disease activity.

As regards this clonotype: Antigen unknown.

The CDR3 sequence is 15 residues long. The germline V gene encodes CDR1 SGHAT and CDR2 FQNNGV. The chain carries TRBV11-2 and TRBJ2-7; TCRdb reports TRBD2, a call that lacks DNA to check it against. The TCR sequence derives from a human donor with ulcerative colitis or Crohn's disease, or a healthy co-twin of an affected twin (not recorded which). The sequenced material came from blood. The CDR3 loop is CASSLIAGSTYEQYF.